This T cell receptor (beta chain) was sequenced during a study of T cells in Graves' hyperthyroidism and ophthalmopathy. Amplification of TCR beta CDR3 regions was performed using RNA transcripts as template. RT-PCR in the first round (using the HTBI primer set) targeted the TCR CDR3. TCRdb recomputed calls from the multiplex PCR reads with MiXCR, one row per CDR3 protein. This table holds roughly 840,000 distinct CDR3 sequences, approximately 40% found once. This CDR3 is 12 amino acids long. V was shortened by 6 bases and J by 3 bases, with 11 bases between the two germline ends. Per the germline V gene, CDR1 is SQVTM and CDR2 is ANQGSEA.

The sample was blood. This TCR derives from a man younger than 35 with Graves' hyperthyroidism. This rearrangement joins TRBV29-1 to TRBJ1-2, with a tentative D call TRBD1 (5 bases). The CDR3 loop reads CSVSGGDYGYTF. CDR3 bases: TGCAGCGTGAGCGGGGGTGACTATGGCTACACCTTC. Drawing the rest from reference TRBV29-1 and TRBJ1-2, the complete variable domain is SAVISQKPSRDICQRGTSLTIQCQVDSQVTMMFWYRQQPGQSLTLIATANQGSEATYESGFVIDKFPISRPNLTFSTLTVSNMSPEDSSIYLCSVSGGDYGYTFGSGTRLTVV.